The 17 T cell receptor beta chains reported below all come from one sample, sequenced in a study of cytomegalovirus exposure and HLA in healthy donors. The PCR had 60 Vbeta and 13 Jbeta primers. Method: immunoSEQ multiplex PCR; TCRdb's copy keeps in-frame clones and lacks some. Here the sample spans around 180,000 clones, almost 85% being singletons. Sequencing input: PBMCs. The source of these receptors is a woman in her forties or fifties in good health and CMV-seronegative.

This chain links TRBV14 with TRBJ2-7, with 13 bases fitting TRBD2. V lost 0 bases, J lost 3 bases, and 5 bases stayed unmatched. Per germline, CDR1 SGHDN and CDR2 FVKESK. CDR3 length: 17 amino acids. CDR3 sequence: CASSQDQGLAGVYEQYF. CDR3 sequence (DNA): TGTGCCAGCAGCCAAGACCAAGGACTAGCGGGAGTCTACGAGCAGTACTTC.

The chain joins TRBV20-1 to TRBJ2-1; no clear D. V was shortened by 3 bases and J by 9 bases, with 9 bases between the two germline ends. Germline V gives CDR1 DFQATT, CDR2 SNEGSKA (reference sequence). The CDR3 length is 11 residues. CDR3 nucleotide sequence: TGCAGTGCTAGGCCGTCGAGTGAGCAGTTCTTC. Translated, it gives CSARPSSEQFF.

The chain is built from TRBV2 and TRBJ2-4; TRBD1 aligns across 7 bases. Trimming removed 7 bases from V and 8 bases from J; junction bases left unmatched: 11. The CDR3 consists of 14 residues. Germline assignment: CDR1 SNHLY and CDR2 FYNNEI. The CDR3 is CASKQGVQGDIQYF. Written as DNA, the CDR3 is TGTGCCAGCAAGCAGGGGGTTCAAGGGGACATTCAGTACTTC.

The J gene is TRBJ2-2, the V gene TRBV5-4; the D gene is possibly TRBD2 (6 bases). V lost 3 bases and J 1 base, leaving 13 bases between the germline ends. The CDR3 consists of 16 residues. CDR1 is SGHNT and CDR2 is YYREEE in the germline V gene (reference sequence). The CDR3 DNA reads TGTGCCAGCAGCTCGCCCATGGAGGGGAACACCGGGGAGCTGTTTTTT. Translating it yields CASSSPMEGNTGELFF.

The chain recombines TRBV7-2 with TRBJ2-5, with D unresolved. V dropped 5 bases and J dropped 2 bases, with 6 bases sitting between them. This CDR3 is 12 amino acids long. In germline, CDR1 is SGHTA, CDR2 FQGNSA. CDR3 sequence (DNA): TGTGCCAGCAGCCCCCCGCAAGAGACCCAGTACTTC. As protein: CASSPPQETQYF.

Regarding this clone: In the same sample, other DNA sequences code for this CDR3. The chain combines TRBV5-1 with TRBJ1-1, with 7 bases aligning to TRBD1. CDR3 length: 14 residues. J lost 4 bases, V lost 4 bases, and 7 bases had no gene match. Germline V gives CDR1 SGHRS, CDR2 YFSETQ. In nucleotides, the CDR3 is TGCGCCAGCAGCGGCGGCCAGGGGGGCACTGAAGCTTTCTTT. Its protein product is CASSGGQGGTEAFF. Supplemented by reference TRBV5-1 and TRBJ1-1, the full variable domain reads KAGVTQTPRYLIKTRGQQVTLSCSPISGHRSVSWYQQTPGQGLQFLFEYFSETQRNKGNFPGRFSGRQFSNSRSEMNVSTLELGDSALYLCASSGGQGGTEAFFGQGTRLTVV.

This clone was observed a single time. The chain links TRBV7-2 to TRBJ2-5; 11 nucleotides agree with TRBD2. The better agreement between TRBJ2-7 and the DNA end casts doubt on the J call. The CDR3 has 14 amino acids. Per germline, CDR1 SGHTA and CDR2 FQGNSA. The CDR3 nucleotides are TGTGCCAGCAGCTTTAGCGGGGGGGCCGGCGAGCAGTACTTC. Amino acid sequence: CASSFSGGAGEQYF.

The chain combines TRBV10-3 with TRBJ2-1; D is perhaps TRBD2 (6 bases). CDR1 ENHRY and CDR2 SYGVKD come from the germline V gene. The CDR3 consists of 13 residues. Deletions cut 7 bases from V and 9 bases from J, with 16 bases between. The CDR3 sequence: CAINSARGGEQFF. The CDR3 nucleotides read TGTGCCATCAATTCGGCGCGGGGCGGTGAGCAGTTCTTC.

The chain joins TRBV4-1 to TRBJ2-1; 7 positions match TRBD2. CDR1 and CDR2 from the germline V gene are MGHRA and YSYEKL. V shed 1 base and J 5 bases; nucleotides not matched to a gene: 2. CDR3 length: 14 amino acids. The CDR3 protein is CASSQGGGNNEQFF. CDR3 nucleotides: TGCGCCAGCAGCCAAGGCGGGGGAAACAATGAGCAGTTCTTC.

This sequence joins TRBV29-1 and TRBJ2-1, with D perhaps matching TRBD2 (5 bases). Germline assignment: CDR1 SQVTM and CDR2 ANQGSEA. V shed 4 bases and J shed 12 bases, with 16 bases lying between them. The CDR3 loop spans 12 amino acids. CDR3 amino acids: CSVGGRLSGQFF. The CDR3 nucleotides are TGCAGCGTTGGAGGGCGACTTAGTGGGCAGTTCTTC.

V and J are TRBV5-1 and TRBJ2-3; 8 bases line up with TRBD2. Germline V CDR1 and CDR2: SGHRS, YFSETQ. Trimming cost V 3 bases and J 6 bases; bases outside gene matches: 9. This CDR3 comprises 15 residues. CDR3 in amino acids: CASSSSSGSGDTQYF. CDR3 in DNA: TGCGCCAGCAGCTCCTCAAGCGGGAGTGGTGATACGCAGTATTTT.

Turning to this clone: The junction does not match germline at one end; this may be a read error. This rearrangement joins TRBV27 to TRBJ2-7; D remains unclear. Per germline, CDR1 MNHEY and CDR2 SMNVEV (reference sequence). CDR3 length equals 13 residues. The CDR3 region has the DNA TGTGCCAGCAGTTTATATGGTTCCTACGAGCGGTACTTC. Protein sequence: CASSLYGSYERYF.

This chain connects TRBV5-1 to TRBJ2-1; possible D gene TRBD1, 6 bases. The germline V and J ends were trimmed by 5 bases and 5 bases, with 14 bases remaining between them. CDR1 and CDR2 from the germline V gene are SGHRS and YFSETQ. This CDR3 comprises 14 residues. DNA of the CDR3: TGCGCCAGCAGTCCGGACAGCCGACACAATGAGCAGTTCTTC. Its protein is CASSPDSRHNEQFF. Drawing the rest from reference TRBV5-1 and TRBJ2-1, the complete variable domain is KAGVTQTPRYLIKTRGQQVTLSCSPISGHRSVSWYQQTPGQGLQFLFEYFSETQRNKGNFPGRFSGRQFSNSRSEMNVSTLELGDSALYLCASSPDSRHNEQFFGPGTRLTVL.

This chain uses TRBV18 with TRBJ2-1, with D perhaps TRBD2 (5 bases). Germline lookup yields CDR1 KGHSH and CDR2 LQKENI. V lost 1 base and J 5 bases, leaving 9 bases between the germline ends. The CDR3 contains 14 residues. The CDR3 loop is CASSPRARDNEQFF. The CDR3 bases are TGTGCCAGCTCACCACGTGCGAGGGACAATGAGCAGTTCTTC.

The chain couples TRBV27 to TRBJ1-2; 11 nucleotides agree with TRBD1. Germline-derived CDR1 and CDR2 are MNHEY and SMNVEV (reference sequence). Trimming at V came to 4 bases and at J to 3 bases, leaving 1 base not matched to a gene. This CDR3 has 14 residues. CDR3: CASSWTGGDYGYTF. The CDR3 DNA reads as TGTGCCAGCAGTTGGACAGGGGGCGACTATGGCTACACCTTC.

The V call is TRBV7-9, the J call TRBJ2-3; 11 nucleotides agree with TRBD1. Germline loops: CDR1 SEHNR, CDR2 FQNEAQ (reference sequence). The CDR3 totals 16 residues. Trimming cost V 1 base and J 6 bases; bases outside gene matches: 6. The CDR3 protein is CASSLGWTGGADTQYF. In nucleotides, the CDR3 is TGTGCCAGCAGCTTAGGGTGGACAGGGGGCGCGGATACGCAGTATTTT. The entire variable domain, with the rest obtained from reference TRBV7-9 and TRBJ2-3, is as follows: DTGVSQNPRHKITKRGQNVTFRCDPISEHNRLYWYRQTLGQGPEFLTYFQNEAQLEKSRLLSDRFSAERPKGSFSTLEIQRTEQGDSAMYLCASSLGWTGGADTQYFGPGTRLTVL.

The CDR3 reads CASSLWALSSGNTIYF. The CDR3 DNA is TGTGCCAGCAGCCTATGGGCATTGAGCTCTGGAAACACCATATATTTT. The V call is TRBV11-2, the J call TRBJ1-3; D is uncertain. V was shortened by 5 bases and J by 0 bases, with 14 bases between the two germline ends. CDR1 is SGHAT and CDR2 is FQNNGV in the germline V gene. The CDR3 consists of 16 residues. Combining the CDR3 with reference TRBV11-2 and TRBJ1-3 gives the whole variable domain EAGVAQSPRYKIIEKRQSVAFWCNPISGHATLYWYQQILGQGPKLLIQFQNNGVVDDSQLPKDRFSAERLKGVDSTLKIQPAKLEDSAVYLCASSLWALSSGNTIYFGEGSWLTVV.